These 2 T cell receptor beta chains share one sample of origin, sequenced in a study of T cell repertoires in cytomegalovirus infection. For these receptors, no antigen is known. TCRdb reprocessed the reads via MiXCR and lists one record per CDR3 protein. The profile shows 310,000 or so distinct CDR3 sequences, 25% of them singletons. The starting material was cultured PBMCs, obtained from culture after CMV antigen stimulation. These TCRs come from a human donor in good health (CMV status not recorded). Some clones in this sample may be carry-over from other donors' samples.

The chain carries TRBV15 and TRBJ2-2, with TRBD2 matching 11 bases. Germline CDR1 reads LNHNV; CDR2 reads YYDKDF (reference sequence). V lost 0 bases and J lost 6; bases outside the gene matches: 3. CDR3 size: 16 residues. The DNA of the CDR3 is TGTGCCACCAGCAGAGAAGGTAGCGGGAGGGCCGGGGAGCTGTTTTTT. Its protein is CATSREGSGRAGELFF.

This clonotype was detected a few times. The V and J genes are TRBV10-3 and TRBJ2-1, with no clear D. The germline V and J ends were trimmed by 0 bases and 8 bases, with 8 bases remaining between them. Germline CDR1 reads ENHRY; CDR2 reads SYGVKD. CDR3 length: 13 residues. CDR3 residues: CAISESVGHEQFF. The CDR3 nucleotides are TGTGCCATCAGTGAGTCGGTTGGTCATGAGCAGTTCTTC.